These 15 T cell receptor beta chains were sequenced from one sample in a study of OX40 agonist ivuxolimab in advanced cancers. Produced via immunoSEQ multiplex PCR; TCRdb's table is partial and in-frame only. The sample includes some 44,000 clones, around 86% of them seen just once. The starting material was CD4+ or CD8+ T cells sorted from blood, obtained in a trial of the OX40 agonist ivuxolimab. These receptors were collected from an adult with an advanced solid tumor such as melanoma, head and neck, liver or kidney cancer.

The chain has TRBV29-1 and TRBJ1-2, with D perhaps TRBD1 (5 bases). CDR1 SQVTM and CDR2 ANQGSEA come from the germline V gene. Trimming took 7 bases from V and 4 from J, leaving 16 bases between them. This CDR3 contains 13 residues. The CDR3 loop is CSDEGSSVYGYTF. As DNA, the CDR3 is TGCAGCGACGAGGGGAGCTCGGTCTATGGCTACACCTTC.

The V call is TRBV28, the J call TRBJ1-1; TRBD1 agrees at 8 bases. V lost 5 bases, J lost 4 bases, and 6 bases stayed unmatched. The germline V gene has CDR1 MDHEN and CDR2 SYDVKM. The CDR3 contains 14 residues. CDR3 sequence: CASSPSGGGTEAFF. The CDR3 region has the DNA TGTGCCAGCAGTCCCTCAGGGGGCGGCACTGAAGCTTTCTTT.

V usage is TRBV5-1 and J usage is TRBJ2-1; D remains ambiguous. This CDR3 spans 15 amino acids. The V gene lost 0 bases and the J gene lost 0 bases, with 7 bases spanning the gap. Germline V CDR1 and CDR2: SGHRS, YFSETQ. As DNA, the CDR3 is TGCGCCAGCAGCTTGGTAAGTTTCTCCTACAATGAGCAGTTCTTC. It specifies CASSLVSFSYNEQFF.

V gene TRBV16 combines with J gene TRBJ1-5, with D possibly TRBD1 on 5 matching bases. This CDR3 has 17 amino acids. The germline V gene encodes CDR1 KGHSY and CDR2 FQNENV. V lost 1 base, J lost 0 bases, and 13 bases lay in between. The CDR3 protein is CASSQLVSTGSNQPQHF. The CDR3 DNA reads TGTGCCAGCAGCCAATTGGTTTCAACAGGTAGCAATCAGCCCCAGCATTTT.

This clone was recorded once. This chain links TRBV6-5 with TRBJ2-1; tentatively, D is TRBD2 (7 bases). This CDR3 region has 15 residues. CDR1 and CDR2 from the germline V gene are MNHEY and SVGAGI. V lost 7 bases and J lost 4, with 17 bases in between. CDR3 nucleotides: TGTGCCAGCACTAGCTCGGGGGGCGGTTACAATGAGCAGTTCTTC. Amino acids: CASTSSGGGYNEQFF.

This clone has a handful of counts. The chain employs TRBV7-6 and TRBJ1-6; D is ambiguous. The ends were cut back, 1 base at V and 0 bases at J, with 10 bases in the middle. The CDR3 is made up of 17 amino acids. Germline V gene data show CDR1 as SGHVS and CDR2 as FNYEAQ. The CDR3 nucleotides read TGTGCCAGCAGCTTAGAGTCTACCAGCTCCTATAATTCACCCCTCCACTTT. Protein product: CASSLESTSSYNSPLHF.

This clone was found a few times. The V call is TRBV28, the J call TRBJ2-1, with 13 nucleotides matching TRBD2. The CDR3 runs to 15 residues. The junction had 6 bases not matched to a gene; V was cut back by 4 bases and J by 9 bases. Looked up from germline, CDR1 is MDHEN and CDR2 is SYDVKM. This CDR3 reads CASSWGLAGKGEQFF. CDR3 DNA sequence: TGTGCCAGCAGTTGGGGACTAGCGGGGAAGGGTGAGCAGTTCTTC.

The genes are TRBV5-1 and TRBJ1-2; 8 positions match TRBD1. The CDR3 spans 14 residues. The germline V gene has CDR1 SGHRS and CDR2 YFSETQ. Trimming removed 3 bases from V and 7 bases from J; junction bases left unmatched: 8. CDR3 protein: CASSSGQGVSGYTF. CDR3 bases: TGCGCCAGCAGCTCCGGACAGGGCGTGAGTGGCTACACCTTC.

V gene TRBV11-2 combines with J gene TRBJ1-2; 12 nucleotides line up with TRBD1. The length of the CDR3 is 19 residues. Germline V gene sequence: CDR1 SGHAT, CDR2 FQNNGV. V lost 4 bases and J lost 6; bases outside the gene matches: 18. CDR3: CASSSTQVVWDRGRDGYTF. The CDR3 DNA follows: TGTGCCAGCAGCTCTACCCAAGTTGTTTGGGACAGGGGGCGGGATGGCTACACCTTC.

This chain uses TRBV5-6 with TRBJ2-3; 9 bases align to TRBD1. Germline assignment: CDR1 SGHDT and CDR2 YYEEEE. With 2 bases clipped from V and 3 bases from J, the junction kept 10 bases outside the gene matches. The CDR3 runs to 17 residues. CDR3 amino acids: CASSLSRDRAWTDTQYF. The DNA for the CDR3 is TGTGCCAGCAGCTTATCCCGGGACAGGGCTTGGACAGATACGCAGTATTTT.

The J gene is TRBJ1-2, the V gene TRBV29-1; TRBD1 might be the D (6 bases). The CDR3 runs 15 residues. The V end was cut by 7 bases, the J end by 0 bases, with 18 bases between. The germline gives CDR1 SQVTM, CDR2 ANQGSEA. The chain's CDR3 is CSGQLQGLPNYGYTF. DNA for the CDR3: TGCAGCGGCCAGCTACAGGGTCTCCCTAACTATGGCTACACCTTC.

A few counts support this clone. J is TRBJ2-1 and V is TRBV10-3; 8 nucleotides line up with TRBD2. V trimming: 10 bases; J trimming: 8 bases; junction bases outside the gene matches: 10. The CDR3 spans 13 residues. Looked up from germline, CDR1 is ENHRY and CDR2 is SYGVKD. CDR3 DNA: TGTGCCAACAGCGGGAGATGGGGCTATGAGCAGTTCTTC. Encoded protein: CANSGRWGYEQFF.

This clone was picked up one time. This rearrangement joins TRBV5-1 to TRBJ2-3, with 9 positions matching TRBD2. After removal of 3 bases from V and 0 bases from J, the junction contained 5 bases not matched to a gene. The CDR3 totals 16 residues. Germline-derived CDR1 and CDR2 are SGHRS and YFSETQ. The CDR3 DNA follows: TGCGCCAGCAGCTCGGGGACTAGCCTTAGCACAGATACGCAGTATTTT. As protein: CASSSGTSLSTDTQYF.

The chain uses TRBV6-6 and TRBJ2-3, with D possibly matching TRBD2 (6 bases). CDR1 and CDR2 (germline): MNHNY, SVGAGI (reference sequence). V dropped 5 bases and J dropped 4 bases, with 19 bases sitting between them. The CDR3 consists of 16 residues. CDR3 nucleotides: TGTGCCAGCAGTGCTGATGGTGGAGGGGCATCAGATACGCAGTATTTT. It yields the protein CASSADGGGASDTQYF.

The rearrangement uses TRBV9 and TRBJ1-5; no clear D. The CDR3 runs 15 residues. Germline V gives CDR1 SGDLS, CDR2 YYNGEE. V lost 0 bases to trimming and J lost 0 bases, with 7 bases between them. CDR3 DNA sequence: TGTGCCAGCAGCGTAGATCTGGATAGCAATCAGCCCCAGCATTTT. This sequence encodes CASSVDLDSNQPQHF.